Listed here are 27 T cell receptor beta chains from one sample, sequenced in a study of shared clonotypes between healthy human individuals. Naive CD8 populations comprised CD45RO-negative cells positively selected for CCR7, excluding terminally differentiated effector memory CD45RA+ cells. Using immunoSEQ multiplex PCR, the repertoire was profiled, and TCRdb retains in-frame clones only, with some absent. The table shows hundreds of thousands of clones, with roughly 95% occurring only once. The sequencing sample was made of naive CD8+ T cells sorted from blood. Receptors originate from a young woman in good health.

This sequence joins TRBV28 and TRBJ2-7, with D hard to call. With 4 bases removed from V and 0 bases from J, the gap between germline ends came to 16 bases. The CDR3 consists of 16 residues. Germline CDR1 and CDR2: MDHEN and SYDVKM. CDR3 in DNA: TGTGCCAGCAGTTCCTCCGACGCTCTTAGCTCCTACGAGCAGTACTTC. As protein: CASSSSDALSSYEQYF.

This clone occurred once. This rearrangement joins TRBV7-9 to TRBJ2-7; TRBD2 matches at 7 bases. Germline V gene lookup returns CDR1 SEHNR and CDR2 FQNEAQ (reference sequence). V was pared by 4 bases and J by 4 bases, with 7 bases of the junction left unmatched. CDR3 length: 14 amino acids. Written as DNA, the CDR3 is TGTGCCAGCAGCTGGGGCGGGAGCCAGTACGAGCAGTACTTC. Amino acid sequence: CASSWGGSQYEQYF.

CDR3 amino acids: CASSLSVLPSYEQYF. CDR3 DNA sequence: TGTGCCAGCAGCTTGAGCGTACTCCCATCCTACGAGCAGTACTTC. The J gene is TRBJ2-7, the V gene TRBV5-6; D gene ambiguous. Germline-derived CDR1 and CDR2 are SGHDT and YYEEEE. With 1 base removed from V and 1 base from J, the gap between germline ends came to 12 bases. CDR3 length equals 15 residues.

This chain links TRBV7-2 with TRBJ2-2; D is unclear. The CDR3 contains 16 residues. Germline loops: CDR1 SGHTA, CDR2 FQGNSA. V lost 6 bases to trimming and J lost 4 bases, with 18 bases between them. CDR3 loop: CASSTAWVRSTGELFF. The CDR3 region has the DNA TGTGCCAGCAGTACCGCATGGGTGAGGAGCACCGGGGAGCTGTTTTTT.

The chain uses TRBV4-1 and TRBJ1-5; D not resolved. The CDR3 covers 15 residues. The V end was cut by 1 base, the J end by 8 bases, with 15 bases between. Germline values: CDR1 MGHRA, CDR2 YSYEKL. The CDR3: CASSQAVVEKEPQHF. In DNA form, the CDR3 reads TGCGCCAGCAGCCAAGCTGTGGTGGAGAAGGAGCCCCAGCATTTT.

This sequence joins TRBV6-1 and TRBJ1-2; D may be TRBD1 (6 bases). The CDR3 is 17 residues long. V lost 4 bases to trimming and J lost 1 base, with 19 bases between them. CDR1 and CDR2 (germline): MNHNS, SASEGT. CDR3 nucleotide sequence: TGTGCCAGCAGTGTTAGGGGGGGCCGTTCTCTTAACTATGGCTACACCTTC. This sequence encodes CASSVRGGRSLNYGYTF.

The chain uses TRBV28 and TRBJ2-7; 9 bases line up with TRBD2. The germline CDR1 and CDR2 sequences are MDHEN and SYDVKM. V gave up 4 bases and J gave up 5 bases; unmatched junction bases: 9. The CDR3 is 15 residues long. CDR3 residues: CASSYLGLAFNEQYF. The CDR3 DNA reads as TGTGCCAGCAGTTACCTGGGACTAGCTTTCAACGAGCAGTACTTC.

This clone appeared a single time. The chain joins TRBV28 to TRBJ2-3; 9 nucleotides agree with TRBD2. This CDR3 has 16 amino acids. Germline CDR1 and CDR2: MDHEN and SYDVKM. The ends lost 6 bases at V and 0 bases at J; junction bases unmatched: 7. Written as DNA, the CDR3 is TGTGCCAGCAGACGGACTAGCGCGAGGAGCACAGATACGCAGTATTTT. It codes for CASRRTSARSTDTQYF.

The chain recombines TRBV18 with TRBJ2-1; 8 positions match TRBD2. Unmatched junction bases numbered 1, after V lost 1 base and J lost 5 bases. The germline V gene has CDR1 KGHSH and CDR2 LQKENI. There are 14 residues in the CDR3. The CDR3 sequence is CASSPQRGNNEQFF. The CDR3 DNA is TGTGCCAGCTCACCACAGCGGGGGAACAATGAGCAGTTCTTC.

V and J are TRBV7-8 and TRBJ2-1; no definite D call. Germline lookup yields CDR1 SGHVS and CDR2 FQNEAQ. V lost 0 bases and J 1 base, leaving 7 bases between the germline ends. The CDR3 extends over 15 amino acids. CDR3 amino acids: CASSLADTSYNEQFF. The CDR3 DNA follows: TGTGCCAGCAGCTTAGCGGATACATCCTACAATGAGCAGTTCTTC.

The table lists this clone with a count of one. This CDR3 is also generated by other DNA sequences in the sample. The chain has TRBV5-6 and TRBJ2-7; possibly TRBD1 for D (6 bases). V was clipped by 4 bases and J by 4 bases, with 9 bases between them. The CDR3 sequence is 12 residues long. The germline V gene encodes CDR1 SGHDT and CDR2 YYEEEE. The CDR3 bases are TGTGCCAGCAGCCCACAGGGTTACGAGCAGTACTTC. It encodes CASSPQGYEQYF. The variable domain in full, with the rest retrieved from reference TRBV5-6 and TRBJ2-7, is DAGVTQSPTHLIKTRGQQVTLRCSPKSGHDTVSWYQQALGQGPQFIFQYYEEEERQRGNFPDRFSGHQFPNYSSELNVNALLLGDSALYLCASSPQGYEQYFGPGTRLTVT.

The chain combines TRBV27 with TRBJ1-5, with D maybe TRBD1 (5 bases). Germline V gene sequence: CDR1 MNHEY, CDR2 SMNVEV (reference sequence). The V end lost 2 bases, the J end lost 6 bases, and 14 bases lay between the germline ends. The CDR3 sequence is 15 residues long. Here the CDR3 reads CASSLGRGGGQPQHF. In nucleotides, the CDR3 is TGTGCCAGCAGTTTAGGGAGGGGTGGGGGTCAGCCCCAGCATTTT.

The chain has TRBV7-9 and TRBJ2-1; the match to TRBD2 covers 11 bases. V was pared by 6 bases and J by 1 base, with 11 bases of the junction left unmatched. This CDR3 is 18 amino acids long. Germline V gene data show CDR1 as SEHNR and CDR2 as FQNEAQ (reference sequence). Written as DNA, the CDR3 is TGTGCCAGCAGGGATACTATAGCGGGAGGGATATCCTACAATGAGCAGTTCTTC. This translates into CASRDTIAGGISYNEQFF.

The chain is built from TRBV5-1 and TRBJ2-1; TRBD1 or TRBD2 may be the D gene (5 bases each). With 2 bases removed from V and 7 bases from J, the gap between germline ends came to 16 bases. Germline assignment: CDR1 SGHRS and CDR2 YFSETQ. This CDR3 contains 15 residues. CDR3 DNA: TGCGCCAGCAGCTTCAGGAAGGGGAGAGAGAATGAGCAGTTCTTC. Its translation is CASSFRKGRENEQFF.

V usage is TRBV2 and J usage is TRBJ1-3, with D hard to call. Between the trimmed V and J ends, which lost 2 bases and 0 bases, there was a span of 11 bases. The germline gives CDR1 SNHLY, CDR2 FYNNEI. The CDR3 is 16 amino acids. The CDR3 DNA sequence: TGTGCCAGCAGTGAAAACGGGCCGCACTCTGGAAACACCATATATTTT. Encoded protein: CASSENGPHSGNTIYF.

The J gene is TRBJ2-1, the V gene TRBV9; D is unresolved. The V gene's germline CDR1 is SGDLS and CDR2 YYNGEE. The CDR3 spans 11 residues. The ends were cut back, 3 bases at V and 15 bases at J, with 13 bases in the middle. CDR3 DNA: TGTGCCAGCAGCGCCATCGGGCCCCCGTTCTTC. Its translation: CASSAIGPPFF.

The chain combines TRBV19 with TRBJ1-2; perhaps TRBD1 as D (6 bases). V was cut by 1 base and J by 8 bases, with 11 bases left in between. The CDR3 runs to 13 residues. Germline CDR1 and CDR2: LNHDA and SQIVND (reference sequence). CDR3 nucleotide sequence: TGTGCCAGTAGTATAGTTGGGGGCTCGGGCTACACCTTC. Its protein product is CASSIVGGSGYTF.

The chain uses TRBV11-1 and TRBJ1-2; no firm D call. CDR1 is SGHAT and CDR2 is FQDESV in the germline V gene (reference sequence). Trimming cost V 5 bases and J 0 bases, with 10 bases left between them. The CDR3 runs 14 residues. The CDR3 reads CASSPSGTNYGYTF. The CDR3 nucleotides read TGTGCCAGCAGCCCCAGCGGGACTAACTATGGCTACACCTTC.

The rearrangement uses TRBV7-8 and TRBJ1-5, with D unresolved. Trimming took off 4 bases at V and 1 base at J, with 23 bases between the two ends. In germline, CDR1 is SGHVS, CDR2 FQNEAQ. The CDR3 has 19 residues. CDR3 region: CASSSFFEGGMESNQPQHF. The CDR3 DNA reads as TGTGCCAGCAGCTCCTTTTTCGAGGGAGGGATGGAGAGCAATCAGCCCCAGCATTTT.

This chain uses TRBV27 with TRBJ2-7; D is possibly TRBD1 (6 bases). V was shortened by 5 bases and J by 3 bases, with 17 bases between the two germline ends. CDR1 is MNHEY and CDR2 is SMNVEV in the germline V gene (reference sequence). The CDR3 has 15 amino acids. The CDR3, as DNA: TGTGCCAGCAGTCCGACAGGCGGCGCGGTCTACGAGCAGTACTTC. Amino acids: CASSPTGGAVYEQYF.

The chain is built from TRBV13 and TRBJ2-2; D remains ambiguous. This CDR3 region has 13 residues. V gave up 0 bases and J gave up 7 bases, with 6 bases separating them. Germline CDR1 PRHDT, CDR2 FYEKMQ (reference sequence). The CDR3 DNA reads as TGTGCCAGCAGCTTAGGGTCTAGCGGGGAGCTGTTTTTT. Translated, it gives CASSLGSSGELFF.

This clone was recorded once. The chain's CDR3 is CASSLSPQTTNYGYTF. As DNA, the CDR3 is TGTGCCAGCAGTTTATCCCCACAAACAACTAACTATGGCTACACCTTC. V usage is TRBV27 and J usage is TRBJ1-2; D remains ambiguous. Trimming removed 0 bases from V and 0 bases from J, with 11 bases in between. Germline lookup yields CDR1 MNHEY and CDR2 SMNVEV (reference sequence). The CDR3 consists of 16 residues.

Details on this clone: The same CDR3 arises from other DNA sequences in this sample as well. The chain recombines TRBV19 with TRBJ2-6; D gene ambiguous. The CDR3 contains 12 residues. The germline V gene has CDR1 LNHDA and CDR2 SQIVND (reference sequence). The germline V and J ends were trimmed by 9 bases and 1 base, with 4 bases remaining between them. As DNA, the CDR3 is TGTGCCAGCAGTTCTGGGGCCAACGTCCTGACTTTC. This translates into CASSSGANVLTF.

The chain employs TRBV28 and TRBJ2-7; TRBD1 matches at 8 bases. There are 14 residues in the CDR3. Unmatched junction bases numbered 9, after V lost 5 bases and J lost 6 bases. Germline CDR1 MDHEN, CDR2 SYDVKM. The CDR3 here is CASSISGGAAEQYF. The CDR3 nucleotides are TGTGCCAGCAGTATATCAGGGGGCGCGGCCGAGCAGTACTTC.

V and J are TRBV18 and TRBJ2-7; 9 bases are shared with TRBD2. Trimming cost V 0 bases and J 2 bases; bases outside gene matches: 5. Germline V gene lookup returns CDR1 KGHSH and CDR2 LQKENI. The CDR3 is made up of 16 amino acids. As DNA, the CDR3 is TGTGCCAGCTCACCACCGGTTAGCGGGAGAACCTACGAGCAGTACTTC. This encodes CASSPPVSGRTYEQYF.

The chain is built from TRBV14 and TRBJ2-7; 7 positions match TRBD1. The CDR3 is 14 residues long. V shed 4 bases, J shed 5 bases, and the junction held 8 bases outside the gene matches. The germline CDR1 and CDR2 sequences are SGHDN and FVKESK. CDR3 region: CASSRQGMRNEQYF. The DNA for the CDR3 is TGTGCCAGCAGCCGACAGGGTATGAGGAACGAGCAGTACTTC.

CDR3 in amino acids: CASSPRGQDEQFF. The CDR3 nucleotides are TGTGCCAGCTCACCCAGGGGGCAAGATGAGCAGTTCTTC. The J gene is TRBJ2-1, the V gene TRBV18; 8 bases agree with TRBD1. The V and J ends lost 3 bases and 8 bases, in that order; junction bases with no gene match: 3. The V gene's germline CDR1 is KGHSH and CDR2 LQKENI. The CDR3 is made up of 13 amino acids.